The source of this TCR beta chain is a study of CD4 T cells in relation to SARS-CoV-2 and coronaviruses. Study-level results: No crossreactivity against non-spike viral proteins was tested here.

Note on this clone: Its antigen remains unidentified.

Per germline, CDR1 MNHNY and CDR2 SVGAGI (reference sequence). The CDR3 is made up of 14 amino acids. V shed 6 bases and J shed 0 bases, with 8 bases lying between them. The protocol was immunoSEQ multiplex PCR, while the TCRdb copy is restricted to in-frame clones and leaves out a portion. The data hold 9,000 to 15,000 clones, with roughly 80% observed a single time. CD4+ T cells from unexposed donors were obtained before the COVID-19 pandemic (2011-2018). The cells were cultured for about 10 days before CD4+ T cells were isolated. The chain employs TRBV6-6 and TRBJ1-4; possibly TRBD1 for D (5 bases). The material sequenced was CD4+ T cells from PBMCs, cultured in vitro. This receptor was obtained from a human donor in good health. In nucleotides, the CDR3 is TGTGCCAGCAGGAGGGGTGCAACTAATGAAAAACTGTTTTTT. Its translation: CASRRGATNEKLFF.